This T cell receptor (beta chain) derives from a study of blood T cell repertoires in COVID-19. Cohorts were based on clinical histories the participants reported. How the authors handled the data: Amplification from reference gene primers served as the basis for estimated nucleated cell counts. The repertoire was sequenced with immunoSEQ multiplex PCR; TCRdb's copy has only in-frame clones and lacks some. V and J calls and clone size are as listed in that table; D and trimming were resolved from the DNA. The sample consists of around 500,000 clones, roughly 90% of them appearing once. The TCR was taken from a woman aged 40 to 50 who had recovered from COVID-19. Sequencing was carried out using PBMCs or T cells enriched from blood (not recorded which).

This CDR3 is CASSSREVSTDTQYF. CDR3 DNA sequence: TGCGCCAGCTCTTCCCGGGAGGTGAGCACAGATACGCAGTATTTT. This chain links TRBV10-2 with TRBJ2-3, with 7 nucleotides matching TRBD2. There are 15 residues in the CDR3. V shed 8 bases, J shed 0 bases, and the junction held 8 bases outside the gene matches. Germline V lookup: CDR1 WSHSY, CDR2 SAAADI.